This T cell receptor (beta chain) was sequenced in a study of shared clonotypes between healthy human individuals. The overall study: Plates per donor: three CD4 naive, three CD4 memory, two CD8 naive, one CD8 memory.

Deep was the level at which the assay was run. Measured with immunoSEQ multiplex PCR; TCRdb has only the in-frame clones, and not every one. The repertoire includes approximately 980,000 clones, around three quarters of them detected once, and approximately 1.5% sits in the top ten. Findings of the study overall: Naive subsets, compared against memory subsets, generally had larger estimated richness values.

The CDR3 contains 16 residues. Germline V gene sequence: CDR1 ENHRY, CDR2 SYGVKD. V lost 3 bases and J lost 7; bases outside the gene matches: 14. As to this clone: The antigen is not known.

The sample consisted of memory CD4+ T cells sorted from blood. This sample's subset: CD45RA-negative fraction. The receptor was derived from a man younger than 30 in good health. The V gene is TRBV10-3, the J gene TRBJ2-5, with 7 bases aligning to TRBD1. CDR3 coding DNA: TGTGCCATCAGTGAATTGGGGGATCATGAGGGGGCGACCCAGTACTTC. It encodes CAISELGDHEGATQYF.